This record looks at one T cell receptor beta chain sequence and its context. This sample is part of a study of blood T cells in healthy people across ages. Germline lookup yields CDR1 DFQATT and CDR2 SNEGSKA (reference sequence). Trimming took off 4 bases at V and 0 bases at J, with 10 bases between the two ends. The CDR3 is 15 amino acids. A second roughly 6 to 12 cycle PCR used barcoded and J-beta primers. TCRdb re-derived calls from the 5' RACE reads in MiXCR, one entry per CDR3 protein. This sample has roughly 800,000 distinct CDR3 sequences, with more than 25% found just once. The same sample was also studied in work on T cells of mothers and their children. Per that study: Nine systemically healthy Caucasian donors: three mothers, six children. Second-round PCR products received sample barcodes and 2-4 random nucleotides from the M1S primer. Over 8.5 million TCR beta CDR3 reads were obtained from each mother, and approximately 3 million from each child.

Sequenced input: blood. The rearrangement uses TRBV20-1 and TRBJ2-6; D is perhaps TRBD1 (6 bases). This clonotype originated in a boy younger than 18 in good health. In nucleotides, the CDR3 is TGCAGTGCTATTGGGGGCGGCTCTGGGGCCAACGTCCTGACTTTC. It specifies CSAIGGGSGANVLTF.